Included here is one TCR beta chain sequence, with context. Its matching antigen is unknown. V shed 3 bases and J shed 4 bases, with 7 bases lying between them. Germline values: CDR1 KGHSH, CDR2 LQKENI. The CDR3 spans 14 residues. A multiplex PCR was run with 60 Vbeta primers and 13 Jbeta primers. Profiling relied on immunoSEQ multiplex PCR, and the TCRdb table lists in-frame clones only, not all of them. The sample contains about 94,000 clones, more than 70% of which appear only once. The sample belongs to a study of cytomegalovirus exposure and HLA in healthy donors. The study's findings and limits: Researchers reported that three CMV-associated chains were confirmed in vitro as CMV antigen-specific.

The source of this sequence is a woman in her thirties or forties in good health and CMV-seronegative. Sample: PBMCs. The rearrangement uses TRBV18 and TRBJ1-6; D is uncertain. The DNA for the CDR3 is TGTGCCAGCTCACCCGACGGGTATAATTCACCCCTCCACTTT. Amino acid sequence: CASSPDGYNSPLHF.